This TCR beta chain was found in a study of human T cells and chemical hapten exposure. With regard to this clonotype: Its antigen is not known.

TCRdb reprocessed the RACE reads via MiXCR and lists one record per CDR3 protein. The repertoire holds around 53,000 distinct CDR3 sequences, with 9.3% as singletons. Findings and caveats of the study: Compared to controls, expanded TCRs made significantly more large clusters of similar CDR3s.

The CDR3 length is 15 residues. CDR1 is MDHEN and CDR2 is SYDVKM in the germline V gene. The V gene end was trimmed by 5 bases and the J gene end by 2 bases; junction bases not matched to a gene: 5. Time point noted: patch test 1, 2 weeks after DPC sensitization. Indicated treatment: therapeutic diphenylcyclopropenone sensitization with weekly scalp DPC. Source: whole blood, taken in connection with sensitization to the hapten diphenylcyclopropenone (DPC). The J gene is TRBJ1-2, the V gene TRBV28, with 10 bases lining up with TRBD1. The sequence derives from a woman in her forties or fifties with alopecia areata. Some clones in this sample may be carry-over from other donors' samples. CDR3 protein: CASSRTGGWNYGYTF. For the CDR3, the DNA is TGTGCCAGCAGTAGGACAGGGGGATGGAACTATGGCTACACCTTC.